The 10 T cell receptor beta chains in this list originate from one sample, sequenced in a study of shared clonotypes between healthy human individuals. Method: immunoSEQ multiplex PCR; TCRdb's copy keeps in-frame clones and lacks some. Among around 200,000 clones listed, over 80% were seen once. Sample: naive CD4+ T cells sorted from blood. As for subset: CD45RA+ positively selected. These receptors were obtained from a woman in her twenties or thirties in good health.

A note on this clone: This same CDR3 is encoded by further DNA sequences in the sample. CDR3 bases: TGCGCCAGCAGCTTTAGCGGAGGCACCGGGGAGCTGTTTTTT. Translating gives CASSFSGGTGELFF. The chain links TRBV5-1 to TRBJ2-2; tentatively, D is TRBD2 (6 bases). CDR1 is SGHRS and CDR2 is YFSETQ in the germline V gene. Between the trimmed V and J ends, which lost 2 bases and 4 bases, there was a span of 9 bases. The length of the CDR3 is 14 residues.

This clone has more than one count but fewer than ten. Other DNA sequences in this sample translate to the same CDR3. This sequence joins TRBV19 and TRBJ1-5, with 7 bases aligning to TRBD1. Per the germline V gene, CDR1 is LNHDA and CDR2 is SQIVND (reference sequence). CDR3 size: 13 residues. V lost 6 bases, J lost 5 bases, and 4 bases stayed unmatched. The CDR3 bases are TGTGCCAGTAGCCTTACAGGGGATCAGCCCCAGCATTTT. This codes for CASSLTGDQPQHF.

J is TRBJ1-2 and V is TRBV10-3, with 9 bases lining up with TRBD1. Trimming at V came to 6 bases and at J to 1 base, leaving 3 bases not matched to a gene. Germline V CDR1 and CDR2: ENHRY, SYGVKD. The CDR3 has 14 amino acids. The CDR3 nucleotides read TGTGCCATCAGAGGGACAGGGAGTAACTATGGCTACACCTTC. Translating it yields CAIRGTGSNYGYTF.

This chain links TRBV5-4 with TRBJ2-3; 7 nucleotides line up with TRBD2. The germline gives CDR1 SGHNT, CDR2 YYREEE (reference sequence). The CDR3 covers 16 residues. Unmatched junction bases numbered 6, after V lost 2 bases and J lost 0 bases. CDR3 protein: CASSLRLAASTDTQYF. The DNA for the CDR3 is TGTGCCAGCAGCTTACGACTAGCCGCTAGCACAGATACGCAGTATTTT.

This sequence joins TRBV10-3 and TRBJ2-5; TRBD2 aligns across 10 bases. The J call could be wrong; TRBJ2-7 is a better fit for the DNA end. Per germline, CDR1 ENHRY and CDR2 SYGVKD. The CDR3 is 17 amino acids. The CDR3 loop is CAISESRVAGGSYEQYF. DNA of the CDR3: TGTGCCATCAGTGAGTCTCGGGTAGCGGGAGGTTCTTACGAGCAGTACTTC.

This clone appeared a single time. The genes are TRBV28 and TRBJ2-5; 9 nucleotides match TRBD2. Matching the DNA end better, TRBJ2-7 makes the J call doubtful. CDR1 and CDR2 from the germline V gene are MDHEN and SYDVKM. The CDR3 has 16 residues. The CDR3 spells CASSSPASGRTDEQYF. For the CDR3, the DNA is TGTGCCAGCAGTTCTCCCGCGAGCGGGAGGACCGACGAGCAGTACTTC.

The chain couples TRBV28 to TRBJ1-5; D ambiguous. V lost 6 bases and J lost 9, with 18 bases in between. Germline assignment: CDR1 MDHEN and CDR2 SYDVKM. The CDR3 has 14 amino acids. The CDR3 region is CASSPPDGPPPQHF. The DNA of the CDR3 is TGTGCCAGCAGCCCCCCGGACGGCCCCCCGCCCCAGCATTTT.

The CDR3 protein is CSANGNTEAFF. The CDR3 DNA sequence: TGCAGTGCTAACGGGAACACTGAAGCTTTCTTT. This rearrangement joins TRBV20-1 to TRBJ1-1; D not resolved. CDR1 DFQATT and CDR2 SNEGSKA come from the germline V gene (reference sequence). The CDR3 loop spans 11 amino acids. The V and J ends lost 4 bases and 1 base respectively, with 4 bases between them.

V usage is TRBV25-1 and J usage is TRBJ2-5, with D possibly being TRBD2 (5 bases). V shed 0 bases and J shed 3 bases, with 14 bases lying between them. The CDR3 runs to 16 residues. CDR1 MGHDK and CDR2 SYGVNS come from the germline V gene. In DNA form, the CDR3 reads TGTGCCAGCAGTGAATATGGAGGAGGCAGAAAAGAGACCCAGTACTTC. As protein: CASSEYGGGRKETQYF.

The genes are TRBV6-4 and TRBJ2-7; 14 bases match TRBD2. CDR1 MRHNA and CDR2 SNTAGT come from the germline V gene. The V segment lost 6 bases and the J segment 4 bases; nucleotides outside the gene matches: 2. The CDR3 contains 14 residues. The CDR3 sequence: CASRRTSGRYEQYF. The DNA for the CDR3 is TGTGCCAGCAGGCGGACTAGCGGGAGGTACGAGCAGTACTTC.